One and the same sample provided the 5 T cell receptor beta chains below, sequenced in a study of OX40 agonist ivuxolimab in advanced cancers. The method behind the library was the immunoSEQ multiplex PCR assay. TCRdb's version of the immuneACCESS table is confined to in-frame rearrangements and falls short of the full clone set. An unresolved V gene accounts for under half of the shortfall where checked; the remainder is of unknown origin. This sample is represented by 55,000 to 80,000 clones; approximately 86% of them were singletons. Jointly, the top ten make up around 2.1% of the sample. Sequences were derived from CD4+ or CD8+ T cells sorted from blood, sampled in a trial of the OX40 agonist ivuxolimab. The receptors here all came from an adult with an advanced solid tumor such as melanoma, head and neck, liver or kidney cancer.

The chain combines TRBV5-6 with TRBJ2-7; D unresolved. The CDR3 covers 15 residues. CDR1 SGHDT and CDR2 YYEEEE come from the germline V gene. V lost 0 bases and J 0 bases, leaving 10 bases between the germline ends. The CDR3 nucleotides read TGTGCCAGCAGCTTGGGGCAGGTTGGCTCCTACGAGCAGTACTTC. This codes for CASSLGQVGSYEQYF.

J is TRBJ2-3 and V is TRBV11-3; TRBD2 matches 10 bases. The CDR3 loop spans 15 amino acids. The trim removed 5 bases at V and 4 bases at J, leaving 6 bases unmatched. CDR1 and CDR2 (germline): SGHNT, YENEEA. The CDR3 DNA sequence: TGTGCCAGCAGCAGAGGACTAGCGGCGGCAGATACGCAGTATTTT. Translation gives CASSRGLAAADTQYF.

The CDR3 here is CASSVGISGSHTYEQYF. CDR3 sequence (DNA): TGTGCCAGCAGCGTAGGGATTAGCGGGAGCCATACCTACGAGCAGTACTTC. The chain employs TRBV9 and TRBJ2-7; TRBD2 matches 9 bases. The CDR3 is 17 residues long. V shed 0 bases, J shed 2 bases, and the junction held 9 bases outside the gene matches. Germline values: CDR1 SGDLS, CDR2 YYNGEE.

This chain uses TRBV5-4 with TRBJ1-4; maybe TRBD1 (6 bases). The CDR3 runs 13 residues. Germline V gene data show CDR1 as SGHNT and CDR2 as YYREEE (reference sequence). V lost 4 bases, J lost 3 bases, and 7 bases lay in between. The CDR3, as DNA: TGTGCCAGCAGCCGGGGGCCTAATGAAAAACTGTTTTTT. Protein sequence: CASSRGPNEKLFF.

The chain uses TRBV6-1 and TRBJ1-5, with D perhaps matching TRBD1 (5 bases). Germline-derived CDR1 and CDR2 are MNHNS and SASEGT. The CDR3 is 14 amino acids. Trimming pared 6 bases from V and 4 bases from J, leaving 13 bases between. Here the CDR3 reads CASSQGAVNQPQHF. As DNA, the CDR3 is TGTGCCAGCAGCCAAGGGGCGGTGAATCAGCCCCAGCATTTT.